This T cell receptor (beta chain) was identified in a study of blood T cells in healthy people across ages. Study-wide findings and caveats: Significant beta diversity loss was already apparent by age approximately 37, declining roughly linearly.

The V end lost 3 bases, the J end lost 1 base, and 22 bases lay between the germline ends. The CDR3 is 19 amino acids. Germline V CDR1 and CDR2: SGHNT, YENEEA. Using a J-beta primer mix together with a sample-barcoded 5' primer, a second PCR was run for about 7 to 12 cycles. TCRdb re-derived calls from the 5' RACE reads in MiXCR, one entry per CDR3 protein. Of about 970,000 distinct CDR3 sequences detected, roughly half appear once; the ten largest clones hold 20% to 25%. With regard to this clonotype: As yet, its antigen is unknown.

This clonotype originated in a woman in her sixties or seventies in good health. Sequencing was done on a sample of blood. The rearrangement joins TRBV11-3 to TRBJ1-5; unclear D gene. The CDR3 DNA reads as TGTGCCAGCAGCTTCCGGGCAGGACGGATAGAGAAAAGCAATCAGCCCCAGCATTTT. Translation: CASSFRAGRIEKSNQPQHF.